Listed below are T cell receptor beta chains from one sample, sequenced in a study of Graves' ophthalmopathy and Graves' hyperthyroidism. TCRdb re-derived calls from the multiplex PCR reads in MiXCR, one entry per CDR3 protein. Counted here are around 670,000 distinct CDR3 sequences, around 40% occurring once; the ten biggest clones make up 44%. The sequenced sample was peripheral blood. These receptors were taken from an adult man with Graves' ophthalmopathy. Each CDR3 is given with its conserved first and last residue.

CDR3 length,J gene,V gene,CDR3 protein
16,TRBJ1-2,TRBV4-1,CASSQVTGQTNYGYTF
13,TRBJ2-5,TRBV20-1,CSARGGGIETQYF
15,TRBJ2-7,TRBV10-3,CASSPTGRGPLEQYF
14,TRBJ1-4,TRBV7-9,CASSVLAGPGKLFF
17,TRBJ2-2,TRBV25-1,CASRSGTGGVRTGELFF
15,TRBJ1-1,TRBV6-6,CASSYLGRSNTEAFF
15,TRBJ2-7,TRBV2,CASRTSGGFSYEQYF
13,TRBJ1-1,TRBV10-3,CAWSLDMNTEAFF
13,TRBJ1-1,TRBV7-4,CASSPLQNTEAFF
16,TRBJ2-6,TRBV15,CATSRDRAKGANVLTF
16,TRBJ2-5,TRBV4-3,CASSQGRSGSGETQYF
14,TRBJ1-2,TRBV29-1,CSAGQRLTNYGYTF
14,TRBJ2-2,TRBV4-3,CASSHQGGLASLFF
9,TRBJ2-7,TRBV6-5,CASSPPLYF
14,TRBJ1-2,TRBV7-2,CASSLAVSNYGYTF
13,TRBJ1-4,TRBV7-8,CASSAPTDEKLFF
17,TRBJ2-7,TRBV4-2,CASSSLLPGQGSLEQYF
14,TRBJ2-5,TRBV24-1,CATSDFRGHQPQYF
12,TRBJ1-1,TRBV29-1,CSVGFQNTEAFF
14,TRBJ1-4,TRBV5-6,CASNFYTGNEKLFF
10,TRBJ1-4,TRBV29-1,CSVGQGTVFF
14,TRBJ2-2,TRBV25-1,CASRERTGTGEPFF
14,TRBJ2-5,TRBV12-3/TRBV12-4,CASSYTDREETQYF
13,TRBJ1-4,TRBV12-3/TRBV12-4,CASTEGTQEKLFF
17,TRBJ2-2,TRBV24-1,CASSIGLAGVNTGELFF
13,TRBJ1-1,TRBV6-2/TRBV6-3,CAGSYLGHTEAFF
15,TRBJ1-2,TRBV14,CASSPGVGTAYGYTF
15,TRBJ2-5,TRBV7-2,CASSPGTSGFETQYF
15,TRBJ1-5,TRBV10-2,CASSYLQGINQPQHF
15,TRBJ1-3,TRBV12-3/TRBV12-4,CASSSGTSAGNTIYF
16,TRBJ1-2,TRBV7-9,CASGTLWTGFPGGYTF
15,TRBJ2-7,TRBV9,CASSVATGPLAGQYF
12,TRBJ2-5,TRBV10-3,CAISGGQETQYF
13,TRBJ2-7,TRBV19,CASSIQQNYEQYF
14,TRBJ1-1,TRBV7-9,CASSQGRGDNEAFF
15,TRBJ2-1,TRBV7-3,CASSLTRAGPGEQFF
13,TRBJ2-7,TRBV10-3,CAISTGSLYEQYF
15,TRBJ2-6,TRBV24-1,CATSDFEAGANVLAF
15,TRBJ1-5,TRBV15,CATSRSSGSLAYEHF
15,TRBJ2-7,TRBV10-3,CASSHLTGDQYEQYF
15,TRBJ1-1,TRBV24-1,CATSETRGGSTEAFF
12,TRBJ1-1,TRBV20-1,CSARDIGTGAFF
12,TRBJ1-2,TRBV29-1,CSAPDRVYGYTF
16,TRBJ1-4,TRBV5-1,CASSYGGAATNEKLFF
15,TRBJ2-7,TRBV15,CATSAPGDSPYEQYF
13,TRBJ1-5,TRBV20-1,CSATIRGGQPQHF
13,TRBJ1-6,TRBV2,CASSSLLGSPLHF
13,TRBJ2-5,TRBV25-1,CASSLVQGATQYF
16,TRBJ1-6,TRBV25-1,CASSTIRVGSNSPLHF
14,TRBJ2-5,TRBV7-3,CASSVGTIRETQYF
15,TRBJ2-7,TRBV5-4,CASSLTSGSQSEQYF
14,TRBJ2-7,TRBV7-9,CASSQGWGIYEQYF
17,TRBJ1-3,TRBV7-9,CASSQLSLGISGNTIYF
15,TRBJ2-7,TRBV12-3/TRBV12-4,CASSLRIESPYEQYF
13,TRBJ1-5,TRBV9,CASSGAGNQPQHF
16,TRBJ1-3,TRBV2,CASSPSDRTSGNTIYF
15,TRBJ2-7,TRBV12-3/TRBV12-4,CASSQPGRTTYEQYF
14,TRBJ1-1,TRBV5-1,CASKSRPGDTEAFF
10,TRBJ2-5,TRBV29-1,CSSEMETQYF
13,TRBJ1-6,TRBV9,CASSVYGESLLHF